These 21 T cell receptor beta chains share one sample of origin, sequenced in a study of T-cell memory formation after mild COVID-19. TCRdb fed the 5' RACE reads into MiXCR, producing one record per CDR3 protein. The sample shows about 270,000 distinct CDR3 sequences, 16% of them seen only once. Sequenced material: PBMCs or a T cell subset sorted from them (not recorded which). These receptors were collected from a man between 18 and 29 years old who had mild COVID-19 (a few samples of this study predate the infection). Cell type and time point are not known.

The V call is TRBV25-1, the J call TRBJ2-2; TRBD1 agrees at 9 bases. Germline assignment: CDR1 MGHDK and CDR2 SYGVNS. The CDR3 sequence is 14 residues long. Trimming removed 7 bases from V and 3 bases from J; junction bases left unmatched: 3. The CDR3 DNA reads as TGTGCCAGCACGGGGACAGGGTACACCGGGGAGCTGTTTTTT. As protein: CASTGTGYTGELFF.

This chain joins TRBV20-1 and TRBJ1-2; D not certain. V was pared by 2 bases and J by 4 bases, with 8 bases between. Germline CDR1 reads DFQATT; CDR2 reads SNEGSKA (reference sequence). This CDR3 comprises 12 residues. The CDR3 spells CSARILSYGYTF. The CDR3, as DNA: TGCAGTGCTAGAATCCTAAGCTATGGCTACACCTTC.

The sample holds many counts of this clonotype. The chain combines TRBV7-9 with TRBJ2-5, with a possible D match to TRBD2 (6 bases). Trimming stripped 1 base from V and 5 bases from J, with 11 bases between. The CDR3 sequence is 14 residues long. Germline loops: CDR1 SEHNR, CDR2 FQNEAQ (reference sequence). This CDR3 reads CASSLGFAGETQYF. CDR3 DNA sequence: TGTGCCAGCAGCTTAGGCTTCGCGGGGGAGACCCAGTACTTC.

The chain couples TRBV5-1 to TRBJ2-3, with D possibly matching TRBD2 (6 bases). Germline assignment: CDR1 SGHRS and CDR2 YFSETQ. V dropped 4 bases and J dropped 3 bases, with 12 bases sitting between them. This CDR3 is 14 amino acids long. Written as DNA, the CDR3 is TGCGCCAGCAGCCCTGCTAGCGAGACAGATACGCAGTATTTT. Translated, it gives CASSPASETDTQYF.

A remark on this clonotype: At one end, the junction sequence differs from germline, possibly due to a read error. The V call is TRBV12-3 or TRBV12-4, the J call TRBJ2-5; D gene ambiguous. CDR3 length equals 14 residues. CDR3 nucleotides: TGTGCCAGCAGGTTAGACTCCTTGGAAGAGACCCAGTACTTC. Amino acid sequence: CASRLDSLEETQYF.

The J gene is TRBJ1-4, the V gene TRBV7-8; 7 bases match TRBD1. V lost 3 bases to trimming and J lost 8 bases; unmatched junction nucleotides: 6. CDR3 size: 14 residues. Germline loops: CDR1 SGHVS, CDR2 FQNEAQ. CDR3: CASSFDRDPEKLFF. In DNA, the CDR3 is TGTGCCAGCAGCTTTGACAGGGATCCGGAAAAACTGTTTTTT.

V usage is TRBV21-1 and J usage is TRBJ2-1; the table gives TRBD1 as D, unverified against the DNA. TRBV21-1 is termed a pseudogene. The CDR3 loop spans 16 amino acids. The CDR3 sequence is CASSNGGREKGSEQFF. The CDR3 DNA sequence: TGTGCCAGCAGCAATGGAGGCAGGGAGAAAGGGTCTGAGCAGTTCTTC.

This clonotype was seen more than once but under ten times. The chain employs TRBV4-3 and TRBJ1-2; D is uncertain. The CDR3 contains 15 residues. CDR1 is LGHNA, CDR2 YSLEER, per germline. V lost 0 bases and J lost 0, with 8 bases in between. The CDR3 coding sequence is TGCGCCAGCAGCCAAGACGGTACAGCTAACTATGGCTACACCTTC. It codes for CASSQDGTANYGYTF.

The CDR3 protein is CASSQAQVYEQYF. CDR3 nucleotides: TGCGCCAGCAGCCAGGCTCAGGTATACGAGCAGTACTTC. This sequence joins TRBV4-1 and TRBJ2-7; no clear D gene. CDR3 size: 13 residues. The V gene lost 3 bases and the J gene lost 4 bases, with 10 bases spanning the gap. Germline loops: CDR1 MGHRA, CDR2 YSYEKL.

The rearrangement joins TRBV5-1 to TRBJ1-6, with D possibly being TRBD1 (6 bases). Germline CDR1 reads SGHRS; CDR2 reads YFSETQ. The CDR3 is 16 residues long. V was shortened by 1 base and J by 6 bases, with 14 bases between the two germline ends. The CDR3 loop reads CASSLNAGASNSPLHF. The DNA of the CDR3 is TGCGCCAGCAGCTTGAACGCGGGGGCTTCTAATTCACCCCTCCACTTT.

This clonotype has just a few counts. The chain uses TRBV20-1 and TRBJ2-3; D might be TRBD2 (6 bases). This CDR3 is built from 13 residues. Trimming stripped 6 bases from V and 4 bases from J, with 14 bases between. Germline V CDR1 and CDR2: DFQATT, SNEGSKA (reference sequence). The CDR3 region has the DNA TGCAGTGCCTTGGAGGGCCGTGCAGATACGCAGTATTTT. Amino acid sequence: CSALEGRADTQYF.

This rearrangement joins TRBV6-4 to TRBJ1-3; D is uncertain. Trimming cost V 0 bases and J 15 bases, with 21 bases left between them. The germline gives CDR1 MRHNA, CDR2 SNTAGT. The CDR3 has 15 amino acids. CDR3 protein: CASSDSRKVFRTAYF. CDR3 coding DNA: TGTGCCAGCAGTGACTCGAGGAAAGTCTTCCGGACCGCATATTTT.

V is TRBV5-1 and J is TRBJ2-7; 7 bases are shared with TRBD2. V dropped 0 bases and J dropped 4; count of bases not matched to a gene: 4. CDR1 is SGHRS, CDR2 YFSETQ, per germline. This CDR3 is built from 14 residues. CDR3 nucleotides: TGCGCCAGCAGCTTGGCTAGCGGCAATTACGAGCAGTACTTC. This codes for CASSLASGNYEQYF.

This clonotype was observed a few times. The chain recombines TRBV5-1 with TRBJ2-5; perhaps TRBD2 as D (7 bases). Germline values: CDR1 SGHRS, CDR2 YFSETQ. CDR3 length equals 14 residues. Trimming cost V 4 bases and J 5 bases, with 15 bases left between them. The CDR3 bases are TGCGCCAGCAGCGGGGGGGCCTCCCGCGAGACCCAGTACTTC. It codes for CASSGGASRETQYF.

The CDR3: CASRVGSGSSYGYTF. CDR3 coding DNA: TGCGCCAGCAGAGTCGGTTCAGGTTCCTCCTATGGCTACACCTTC. The rearrangement uses TRBV4-1 and TRBJ1-2; D not resolved. Trimming stripped 6 bases from V and 4 bases from J, with 18 bases between. The germline V gene has CDR1 MGHRA and CDR2 YSYEKL. There are 15 residues in the CDR3.

This clonotype occurred a few times. This sequence joins TRBV7-8 and TRBJ2-3; a weak D match, TRBD1 (5 bases). This CDR3 comprises 12 residues. Germline values: CDR1 SGHVS, CDR2 FQNEAQ. Between the trimmed V and J ends, which lost 5 bases and 9 bases, there was a span of 12 bases. The DNA for the CDR3 is TGTGCCAGCAGCCCCAGGGCCAACACGCAGTATTTT. Translated, it gives CASSPRANTQYF.

The table lists this clonotype with a few counts. The chain links TRBV27 to TRBJ1-6; D gene uncertain. V lost 3 bases and J 13 bases, leaving 10 bases between the germline ends. Germline loops: CDR1 MNHEY, CDR2 SMNVEV (reference sequence). The CDR3 loop spans 12 amino acids. CDR3 DNA: TGTGCCAGCAGTTTTCCCCGAAGGCCCCTCCACTTT. Amino acids: CASSFPRRPLHF.

This clonotype came up a few times. This chain links TRBV2 with TRBJ2-1, with D perhaps TRBD2 (5 bases). Germline CDR1 reads SNHLY; CDR2 reads FYNNEI. V was clipped by 0 bases and J by 5 bases, with 5 bases between them. This CDR3 is 13 amino acids long. The CDR3 nucleotides are TGTGCCAGCAGTGAAGCCGGGAACAATGAGCAGTTCTTC. This codes for CASSEAGNNEQFF.

The gene calls are TRBV28 and TRBJ2-7; TRBD2 agrees at 11 bases. Germline CDR1 reads MDHEN; CDR2 reads SYDVKM. CDR3 length equals 15 residues. V shed 6 bases, J shed 3 bases, and the junction held 7 bases outside the gene matches. This CDR3 is CASRSGLADVYEQYV. As DNA, the CDR3 is TGTGCCAGCAGATCGGGACTAGCGGATGTCTACGAGCAGTACGTC.

This clonotype was observed a few times. The J gene is TRBJ2-5, the V gene TRBV20-1; D might be TRBD2 (6 bases). Looked up from germline, CDR1 is DFQATT and CDR2 is SNEGSKA (reference sequence). This CDR3 has 14 residues. Trimming took 0 bases from V and 2 from J, leaving 10 bases between them. The CDR3 reads CSARDRAGQETQYF. CDR3 coding DNA: TGCAGTGCTAGAGATCGGGCGGGACAAGAGACCCAGTACTTC.

This clonotype was found a few times. The chain combines TRBV4-3 with TRBJ2-6, with D perhaps TRBD1 (6 bases). The germline CDR1 and CDR2 sequences are LGHNA and YSLEER. V gave up 3 bases and J gave up 0 bases, with 9 bases separating them. This CDR3 contains 16 residues. The CDR3 DNA reads as TGCGCCAGCAGCCAGCAGGGGCTCTCTGGGGCCAACGTCCTGACTTTC. Its translation: CASSQQGLSGANVLTF.